This T cell receptor (beta chain) was retrieved from a study of CD8 T cells in ankylosing spondylitis. V gave up 2 bases and J gave up 0 bases, with 5 bases separating them. This CDR3 is 14 amino acids long. Germline CDR1 reads MGHRA; CDR2 reads YSYEKL. In making TCR beta libraries, quantitative 5'-RACE with molecular barcodes was used. TCRdb re-called the 5' RACE reads through MiXCR, storing one row per CDR3 protein. The data show under 250,000 distinct CDR3 sequences, roughly 10% seen once. The chain joins TRBV4-1 to TRBJ1-3; no clear D. The receptor's source is a male donor with ankylosing spondylitis or in good health (not recorded which). Sequenced input: blood, either unsorted or a sorted T cell fraction (not recorded which). CDR3 DNA: TGCGCCAGCAGCCAACCCTTCTCTGGAAACACCATATATTTT. This encodes CASSQPFSGNTIYF.